This T cell receptor (beta chain) comes out of a study of cytomegalovirus exposure and HLA in healthy donors. The wider study: The 600 to 800 first-cohort repertoires shared a platform with the 120 validation repertoires, as reported in a later analysis.

This CDR3 is built from 14 residues. Germline lookup yields CDR1 MNHEY and CDR2 SVGAGI. The V and J ends lost 6 bases and 4 bases, in that order; junction bases with no gene match: 5. This clone has a handful of counts. No antigen is known for it. The study's findings and limits: Reports credit the classifier with highly specific, highly sensitive diagnosis of cytomegalovirus status. TCR sequences were mostly rare, though some public TCRs occurred in many donors. The study flagged roughly 150 TCR beta chains as cytomegalovirus-associated.

The table came from immunoSEQ multiplex PCR; TCRdb's copy has only in-frame clones and leaves some out. Among about 60,000 clones listed, around 96% were seen once. The chain couples TRBV6-5 to TRBJ1-3; TRBD1 aligns across 8 bases. The clonotype comes from a man aged 18-30 years in good health and CMV-seronegative. Sequencing was performed on PBMCs. DNA for the CDR3: TGTGCCAGCAGGCCAGACAGGGGCGGAAACACCATATATTTT. This gives the protein CASRPDRGGNTIYF.